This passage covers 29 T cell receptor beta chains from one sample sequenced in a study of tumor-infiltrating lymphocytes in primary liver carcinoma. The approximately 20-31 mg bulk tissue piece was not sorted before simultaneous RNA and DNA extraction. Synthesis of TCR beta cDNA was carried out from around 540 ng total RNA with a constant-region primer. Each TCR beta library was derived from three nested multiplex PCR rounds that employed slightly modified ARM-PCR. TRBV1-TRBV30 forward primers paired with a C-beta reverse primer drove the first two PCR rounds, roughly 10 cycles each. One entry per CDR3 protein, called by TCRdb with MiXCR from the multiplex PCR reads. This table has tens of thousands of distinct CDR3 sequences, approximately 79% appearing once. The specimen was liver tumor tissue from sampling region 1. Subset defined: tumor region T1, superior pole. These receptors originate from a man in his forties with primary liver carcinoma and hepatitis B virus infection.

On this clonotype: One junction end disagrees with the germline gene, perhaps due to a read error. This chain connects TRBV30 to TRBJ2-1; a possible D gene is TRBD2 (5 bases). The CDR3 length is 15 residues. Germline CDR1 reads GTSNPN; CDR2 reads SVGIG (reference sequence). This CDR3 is CAWSVSGGSGNEQFF. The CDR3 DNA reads TGCGCCTGGAGTGTATCTGGAGGCTCTGGGAATGAGCAGTTCTTC.

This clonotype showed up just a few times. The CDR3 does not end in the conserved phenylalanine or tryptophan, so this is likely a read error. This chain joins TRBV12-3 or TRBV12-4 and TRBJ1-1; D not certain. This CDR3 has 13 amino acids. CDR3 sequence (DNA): TGTACCAGCAGTTTAAAGGGCAGCACTGAAGCTTTCGTT. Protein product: CTSSLKGSTEAFV.

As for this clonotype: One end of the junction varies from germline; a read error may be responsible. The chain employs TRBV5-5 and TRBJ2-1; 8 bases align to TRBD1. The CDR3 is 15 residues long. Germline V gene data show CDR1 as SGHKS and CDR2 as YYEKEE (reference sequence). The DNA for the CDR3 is TGTGGCAGCAGACCTGGACAGGGTTCCTTCAATGAGCAGTTCTTC. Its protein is CGSRPGQGSFNEQFF.

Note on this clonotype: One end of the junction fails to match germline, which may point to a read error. The DNA of the CDR3 is TGTGCCCGCAGTTTGCAGGGTTTGAACACTGAAGCTTTCTTT. It is translated as CARSLQGLNTEAFF. The rearrangement links TRBV5-6 to TRBJ1-1; D is perhaps TRBD1 (5 bases). Germline V gene sequence: CDR1 SGHDT, CDR2 YYEEEE. This CDR3 contains 14 residues. Variable domain in full (rest from reference TRBV5-6 and TRBJ1-1): DAGVTQSPTHLIKTRGQQVTLRCSPKSGHDTVSWYQQALGQGPQFIFQYYEEEERQRGNFPDRFSGHQFPNYSSELNVNALLLGDSALYLCARSLQGLNTEAFFGQGTRLTVV.

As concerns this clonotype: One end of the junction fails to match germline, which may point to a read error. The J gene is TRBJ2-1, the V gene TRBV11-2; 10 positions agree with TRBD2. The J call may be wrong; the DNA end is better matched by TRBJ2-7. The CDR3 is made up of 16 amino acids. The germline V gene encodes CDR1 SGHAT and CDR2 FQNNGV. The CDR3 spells CASSLELLAGVNEQYF. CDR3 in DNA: TGTGCTAGCAGCTTAGAGCTCCTAGCGGGAGTGAATGAGCAGTACTTC.

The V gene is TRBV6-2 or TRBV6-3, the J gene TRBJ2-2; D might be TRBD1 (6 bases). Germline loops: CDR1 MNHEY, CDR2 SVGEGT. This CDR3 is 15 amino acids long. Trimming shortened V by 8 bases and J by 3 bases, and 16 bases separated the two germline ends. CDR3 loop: CASESSTGHTGELFF. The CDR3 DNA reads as TGTGCCAGCGAATCCAGTACAGGGCACACCGGGGAGCTGTTTTTT.

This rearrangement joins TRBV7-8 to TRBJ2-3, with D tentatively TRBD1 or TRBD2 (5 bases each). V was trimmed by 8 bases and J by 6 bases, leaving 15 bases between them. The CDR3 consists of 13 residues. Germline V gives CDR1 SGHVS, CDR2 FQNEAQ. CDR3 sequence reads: CASWGIDVDTQYF. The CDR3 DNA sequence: TGTGCCAGCTGGGGGATTGACGTGGATACGCAGTATTTT.

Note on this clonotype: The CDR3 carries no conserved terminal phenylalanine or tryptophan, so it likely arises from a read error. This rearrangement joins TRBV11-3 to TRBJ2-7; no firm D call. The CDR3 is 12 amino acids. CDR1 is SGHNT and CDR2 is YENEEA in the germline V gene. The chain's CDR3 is CANQRLAYGQYL. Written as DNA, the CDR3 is TGTGCCAACCAACGGTTGGCCTACGGGCAGTACCTC.

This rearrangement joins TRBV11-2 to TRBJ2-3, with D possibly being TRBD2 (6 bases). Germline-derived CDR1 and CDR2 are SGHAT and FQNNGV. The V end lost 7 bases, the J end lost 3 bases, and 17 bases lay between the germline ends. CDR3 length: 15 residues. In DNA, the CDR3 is TGTGCCAGCACCGCCGGGAGAGTAACTACAGATACGCAGTATTTT. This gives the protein CASTAGRVTTDTQYF.

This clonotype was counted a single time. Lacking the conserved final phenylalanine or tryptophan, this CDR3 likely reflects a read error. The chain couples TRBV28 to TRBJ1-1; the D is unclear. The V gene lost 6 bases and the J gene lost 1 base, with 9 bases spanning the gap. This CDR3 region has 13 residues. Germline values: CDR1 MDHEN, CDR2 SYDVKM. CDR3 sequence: CASRMHSNTEAFL. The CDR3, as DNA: TGTGCCAGCAGGATGCACTCGAACACTGAAGCTTTCCTT.

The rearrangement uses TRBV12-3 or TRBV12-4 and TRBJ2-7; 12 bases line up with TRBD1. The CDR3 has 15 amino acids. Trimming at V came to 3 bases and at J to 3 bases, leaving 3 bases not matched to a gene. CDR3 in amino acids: CASSFGTGGHYEQYF. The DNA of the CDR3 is TGTGCCAGCAGTTTTGGGACAGGGGGCCACTACGAGCAGTACTTC.

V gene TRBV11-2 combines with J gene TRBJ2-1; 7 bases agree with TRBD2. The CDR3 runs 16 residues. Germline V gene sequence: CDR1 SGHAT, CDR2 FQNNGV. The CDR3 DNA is TGTACTAGTAGCCCTTTCTCCAGCGGGAAGGATGGTGAGCAGTTCTTC. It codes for CTSSPFSSGKDGEQFF.

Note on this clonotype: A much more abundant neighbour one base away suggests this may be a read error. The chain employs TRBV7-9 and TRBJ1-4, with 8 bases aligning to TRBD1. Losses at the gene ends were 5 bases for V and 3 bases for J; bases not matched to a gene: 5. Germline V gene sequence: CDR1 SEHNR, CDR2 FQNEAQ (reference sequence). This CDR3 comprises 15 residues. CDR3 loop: CASSHRQGSNEKLFF. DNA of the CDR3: TGTGCCAGCAGCCACCGACAGGGGTCTAATGAAAAACTGTTTTTT.

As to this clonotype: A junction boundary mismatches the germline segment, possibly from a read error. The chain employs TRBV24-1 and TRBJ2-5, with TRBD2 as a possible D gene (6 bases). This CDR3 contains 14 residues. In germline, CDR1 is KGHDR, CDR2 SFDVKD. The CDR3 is CATSDLTSQETRYF. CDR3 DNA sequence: TGTGCCACCAGTGATTTGACTAGCCAAGAGACCCGGTATTTC.

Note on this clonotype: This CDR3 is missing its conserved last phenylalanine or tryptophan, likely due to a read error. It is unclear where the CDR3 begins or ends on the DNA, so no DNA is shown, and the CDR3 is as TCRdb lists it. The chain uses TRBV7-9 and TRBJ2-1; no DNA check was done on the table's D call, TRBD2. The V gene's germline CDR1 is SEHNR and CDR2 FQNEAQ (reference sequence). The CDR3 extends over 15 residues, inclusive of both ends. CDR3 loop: CASSSAGGGYNEQSL.

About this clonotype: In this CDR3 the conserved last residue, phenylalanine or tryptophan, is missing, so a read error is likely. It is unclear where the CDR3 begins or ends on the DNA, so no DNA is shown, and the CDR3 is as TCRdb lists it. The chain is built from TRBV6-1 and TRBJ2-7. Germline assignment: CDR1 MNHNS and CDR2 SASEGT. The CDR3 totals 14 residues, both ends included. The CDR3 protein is CASSVARGSYEQYL.

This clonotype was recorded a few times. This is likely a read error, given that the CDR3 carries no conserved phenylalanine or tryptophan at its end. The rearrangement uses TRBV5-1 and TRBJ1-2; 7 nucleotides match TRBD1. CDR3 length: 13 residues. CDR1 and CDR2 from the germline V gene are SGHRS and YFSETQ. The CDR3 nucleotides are TGCGCCAGCAGGTTGGACAGGAATTATGGCTACACCATC. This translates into CASRLDRNYGYTI.

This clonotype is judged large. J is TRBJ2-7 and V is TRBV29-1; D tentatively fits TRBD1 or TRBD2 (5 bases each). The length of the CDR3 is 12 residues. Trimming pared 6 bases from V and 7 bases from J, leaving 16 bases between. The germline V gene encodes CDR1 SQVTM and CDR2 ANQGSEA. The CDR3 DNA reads TGCAGCGTACGGGACGACACGATGGAGCAGTACTTC. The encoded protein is CSVRDDTMEQYF.

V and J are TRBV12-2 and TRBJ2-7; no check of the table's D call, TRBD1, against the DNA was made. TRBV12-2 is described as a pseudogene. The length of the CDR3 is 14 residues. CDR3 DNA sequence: TGTGCAAGTCACTTAGTGGGACACTCCTACGAGCAATACTTC. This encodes CASHLVGHSYEQYF.

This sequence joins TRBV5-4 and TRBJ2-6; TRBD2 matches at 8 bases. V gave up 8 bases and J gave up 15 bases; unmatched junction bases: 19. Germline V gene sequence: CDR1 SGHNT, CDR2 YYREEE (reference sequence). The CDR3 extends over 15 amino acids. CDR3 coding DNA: TGTGCCAGTAGCCTTGGACTAGCTGGGGCCAACACCCTGACTTTC. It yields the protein CASSLGLAGANTLTF.

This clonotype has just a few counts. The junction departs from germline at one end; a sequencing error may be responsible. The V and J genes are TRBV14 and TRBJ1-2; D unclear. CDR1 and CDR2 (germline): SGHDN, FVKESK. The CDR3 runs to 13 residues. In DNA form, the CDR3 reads TGTGCCAGCAGTCAAGTGGGCAATACTGGCTACACCTTC. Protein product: CASSQVGNTGYTF.

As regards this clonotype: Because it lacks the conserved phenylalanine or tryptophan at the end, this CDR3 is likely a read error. CDR3 sequence (DNA): TGTGCCAGCAACCCCCACCGGGAGGGATTGGGTGAGCAGTTCCTC. This gives the protein CASNPHREGLGEQFL. The V gene is TRBV11-2, the J gene TRBJ2-1, with 8 bases identical to TRBD2. The CDR3 totals 15 residues. Trimming cost V 7 bases and J 9 bases; bases outside gene matches: 14. The V gene's germline CDR1 is SGHAT and CDR2 FQNNGV.

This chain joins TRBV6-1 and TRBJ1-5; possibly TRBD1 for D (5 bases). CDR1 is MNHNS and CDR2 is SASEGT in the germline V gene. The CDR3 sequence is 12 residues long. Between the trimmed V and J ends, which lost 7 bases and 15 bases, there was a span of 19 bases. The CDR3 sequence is CASTLTGTPRHF. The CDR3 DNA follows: TGTGCCAGCACCCTGACGGGGACCCCACGGCATTTT.

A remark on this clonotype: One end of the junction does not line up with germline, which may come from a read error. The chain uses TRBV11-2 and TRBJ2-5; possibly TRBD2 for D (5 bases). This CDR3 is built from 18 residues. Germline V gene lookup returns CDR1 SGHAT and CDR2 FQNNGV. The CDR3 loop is CARSLARLALGKKETQCF. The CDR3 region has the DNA TGTGCCAGAAGCTTAGCGAGGCTAGCCTTGGGAAAAAAAGAGACCCAATGCTTC. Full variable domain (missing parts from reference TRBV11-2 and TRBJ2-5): EAGVAQSPRYKIIEKRQSVAFWCNPISGHATLYWYQQILGQGPKLLIQFQNNGVVDDSQLPKDRFSAERLKGVDSTLKIQPAKLEDSAVYLCARSLARLALGKKETQCFGPGTRLLVL.

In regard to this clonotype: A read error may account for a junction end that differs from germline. The CDR3 loop is CASSIGGYTGEPFF. The CDR3 DNA follows: TGTGCCAGCAGCATAGGGGGTTACACGGGGGAGCCGTTTTTT. V gene TRBV4-2 combines with J gene TRBJ2-2; D may be TRBD1 or TRBD2 (6 bases each). The CDR3 extends over 14 amino acids. The germline CDR1 and CDR2 sequences are LGHNA and YNFKEQ.

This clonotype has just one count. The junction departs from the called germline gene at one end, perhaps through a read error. The CDR3 DNA follows: TGTGCAAGCAACTTCGGAGGGGCTAGCGAGGAGTACTTC. As protein: CASNFGGASEEYF. The chain combines TRBV11-2 with TRBJ2-7, with a tentative D call TRBD2 (6 bases). Germline V gene lookup returns CDR1 SGHAT and CDR2 FQNNGV. The CDR3 is 13 amino acids.

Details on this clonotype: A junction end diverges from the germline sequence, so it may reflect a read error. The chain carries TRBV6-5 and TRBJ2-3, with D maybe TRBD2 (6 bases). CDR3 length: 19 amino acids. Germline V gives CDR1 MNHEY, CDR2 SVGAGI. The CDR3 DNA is TGTGCTAGCAGTTACCAAAATACGACTAACGGAACTAGCAGAGATACGCAGTATTTT. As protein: CASSYQNTTNGTSRDTQYF.

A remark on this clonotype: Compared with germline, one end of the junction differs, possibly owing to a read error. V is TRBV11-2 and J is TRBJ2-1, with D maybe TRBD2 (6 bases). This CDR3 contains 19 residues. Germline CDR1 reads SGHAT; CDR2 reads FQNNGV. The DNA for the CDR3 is TGTGTCAGCAGCTTAGATGGGCGGTTCTGCGGGACCCTTTACAATGAGCAGTTCTTC. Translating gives CVSSLDGRFCGTLYNEQFF. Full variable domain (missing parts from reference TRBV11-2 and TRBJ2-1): EAGVAQSPRYKIIEKRQSVAFWCNPISGHATLYWYQQILGQGPKLLIQFQNNGVVDDSQLPKDRFSAERLKGVDSTLKIQPAKLEDSAVYLCVSSLDGRFCGTLYNEQFFGPGTRLTVL.

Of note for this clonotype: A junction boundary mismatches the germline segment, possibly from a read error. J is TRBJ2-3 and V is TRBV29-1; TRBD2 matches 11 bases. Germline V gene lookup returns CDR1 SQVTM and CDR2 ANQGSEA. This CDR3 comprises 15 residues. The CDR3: CSASGTSGSTDTQYF. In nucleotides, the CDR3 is TGCAGCGCTTCCGGGACTAGCGGATCCACAGATACACAGTATTTT.